Listed below are T cell receptor beta chains from one sample, sequenced in a study of blood T cell repertoires in COVID-19. Sequenced by immunoSEQ multiplex PCR; TCRdb stores in-frame clones only, minus some. The sample includes 220,000 or so clones, approximately 83% seen only once; the top ten take roughly 3.5%. The sequenced material came from PBMCs or T cells enriched from blood (not recorded which). These receptors came from a woman aged 55-69 years who had recovered from COVID-19. The CDR3 runs from the conserved cysteine through the conserved F or W. D genes are given only for firm matches. Size values are once, few and many counts, or a class for expanded clones, and some rows have none.

size	D	V	J	DNA	CDR3
-	TRBD1	TRBV28	TRBJ1-3	TGTGCCACCGAAGGATCGACAGGGCCTGGAAACACCATATATTTT	CATEGSTGPGNTIYF
-	-	TRBV7-3	TRBJ2-3	TGTGCCAGCGGCCCCGGGGGTAGCACAGATACGCAGTATTTT	CASGPGGSTDTQYF
-	TRBD1	TRBV18	TRBJ1-5	TGTGCCAGCTCACCGGGCAGGGGGAATCAGCCCCAGCATTTT	CASSPGRGNQPQHF
-	TRBD2	TRBV11-1	TRBJ2-1	TGTGCCAGCAGCTCCCCCCTTAGCGGGGGGAACAATGAGCAGTTCTTC	CASSSPLSGGNNEQFF
-	TRBD1	TRBV13	TRBJ1-3	TGTGCCAGCAGCTTTGACAGGGAATATGGAAACACCATATATTTT	CASSFDREYGNTIYF
-	TRBD1	TRBV12-5	TRBJ2-2	TGTGCTAGTGGTTCGGGACAGGGTACCGGGGAGCTGTTTTTT	CASGSGQGTGELFF
-	-	TRBV6-5	TRBJ2-3	TGTGCCAGCAGTTACTCGTACGGAGGGGATACGCAGTATTTT	CASSYSYGGDTQYF
-	-	TRBV4-3	TRBJ1-1	TGCGCCAGCAGCCAAGATGCGGGCAGCGGAGCTTTCTTT	CASSQDAGSGAFF
-	-	TRBV20-1	TRBJ2-1	TGCAGTGCTAGTCACGACATGGAGCAGTTCTTC	CSASHDMEQFF
few	TRBD1	TRBV29-1	TRBJ1-4	TGCAGCGCGGGACAGGGGGTTGAAAAACTGTTTTTT	CSAGQGVEKLFF
once	-	TRBV3-1/TRBV3-2	TRBJ1-1	TGTGCCAGCAGCCAAGTCTGGACAGTGAACACTGAAGCTTTCTTT	CASSQVWTVNTEAFF
-	-	TRBV6-2/TRBV6-3	TRBJ2-5	TGTGCCAGCAGCCGCCTGGGACTCGCAGGCGAAGAGACCCAGTACTTC	CASSRLGLAGEETQYF
-	TRBD1	TRBV19	TRBJ1-1	TGTGCCAGTAGTAGAAGGGACAGGGAAACTGAAGCTTTCTTT	CASSRRDRETEAFF
once	-	TRBV5-8	TRBJ1-5	TGTGCCAGCACCCCACAGGGATTTAGCAATCAGCCCCAGCATTTT	CASTPQGFSNQPQHF
-	-	TRBV7-6	TRBJ1-1	TGTGCCAGCAGCCGAATTTCAGGTAACACTGAAGCTTTCTTT	CASSRISGNTEAFF
-	-	TRBV7-9	TRBJ1-1	TGTGCCAGCAGCTTAGGCGCGACTGAAGCTTTCTTT	CASSLGATEAFF
-	-	TRBV2	TRBJ1-1	TGTGCCAGTGAGGGAGGGTACACTGAAGCTTTCTTT	CASEGGYTEAFF
-	TRBD2	TRBV18	TRBJ2-1	TGTGCCAGCACGATACTAGCGGGAGTCGACAATGAGCAGTTCTTC	CASTILAGVDNEQFF
-	-	TRBV6-5	TRBJ1-1	TGTGCCAGCAGTTACTCTGCTGCAGGTGATACTGAAGCTTTCTTT	CASSYSAAGDTEAFF
few	TRBD1	TRBV4-3	TRBJ1-6	TGCGCCAGCAGCCGGGACAGTAATTCACCCCTCCACTTT	CASSRDSNSPLHF
-	-	TRBV7-9	TRBJ2-3	TGTGCCAGCAACCCGAGGGATACAGATACGCAGTATTTT	CASNPRDTDTQYF
-	-	TRBV27	TRBJ1-4	TGTGCCAGCAGATCCGGGGGTTATAATGAAAAACTGTTTTTT	CASRSGGYNEKLFF
-	TRBD2	TRBV19	TRBJ2-2	TGTGCCAGTACCCGTTATGCGGGAGGAAGCACCGGGGAGCTGTTTTTT	CASTRYAGGSTGELFF
-	TRBD1	TRBV7-9	TRBJ2-3	TGTGCCAGCAGTTTCGGACAGGCTACTTTCACAGATACGCAGTATTTT	CASSFGQATFTDTQYF
-	TRBD1	TRBV7-9	TRBJ1-2	TGTGCCAGCACGCCGGGACAGAACTATGGCTACACCTTC	CASTPGQNYGYTF
-	TRBD1	TRBV19	TRBJ1-5	TGTGCCAGTAGTTCGCCCCCAGGGACAGGGGGTGTTTATAGCAATCAGCCCCAGCATTTT	CASSSPPGTGGVYSNQPQHF
once	-	TRBV2	TRBJ2-1	TGTGCCAGCAGTGACAGGGGCTCCTACAATGAGCAGTTCTTC	CASSDRGSYNEQFF
-	-	TRBV5-1	TRBJ1-1	TGCGCCAGCAGCTTGGGACGGGGGTGGACTGAAGCTTTCTTT	CASSLGRGWTEAFF
-	-	TRBV19	TRBJ1-2	TGTGCCAGTAGTATCCAAGCTTCGACGGCGGATGGCTACACCTTC	CASSIQASTADGYTF
few	-	TRBV19	TRBJ1-6	TGTGCCAGTAGTCCAAGGACAGATAATTCACCCCTCCACTTT	CASSPRTDNSPLHF
-	TRBD1	TRBV18	TRBJ2-7	TGTGCCAGCTCATTACTCCGGGACAGGGCCTCAAGCGAGCAGTACTTC	CASSLLRDRASSEQYF
-	-	TRBV7-2	TRBJ2-1	TGTGCCAGCAGCTTAAACGGGGGTGAGCAGTTCTTC	CASSLNGGEQFF
-	TRBD1	TRBV19	TRBJ2-5	TGTGCCAGTAGTTCAGGGGGGACCCAGTACTTC	CASSSGGTQYF
-	TRBD1	TRBV6-1	TRBJ2-3	TGTGCCAGCAGTGAACTAGACAGGGGAGATACGCAGTATTTT	CASSELDRGDTQYF
-	TRBD2	TRBV5-1	TRBJ2-2	TGCGCCAGCAGCCCACTCGTGACTAGCGTGAACACCGGGGAGCTGTTTTTT	CASSPLVTSVNTGELFF
-	TRBD1	TRBV6-2/TRBV6-3	TRBJ2-1	TGTGCCAGCAGTATAAGACAGGGTCCACGGGACAATGAGCAGTTCTTC	CASSIRQGPRDNEQFF
-	-	TRBV28	TRBJ1-2	TGTGCCAGCAGTTCGCTCGGGAGCTCCACCTTC	CASSSLGSSTF
-	TRBD1	TRBV7-8	TRBJ1-4	TGTGCCAGCGGGCGGACAGGGGGAATTGAAAAACTGTTTTTT	CASGRTGGIEKLFF
-	-	TRBV18	TRBJ1-2	TGTGCCAGCTCACCAGGGAGGAGTGGCTACACCTTC	CASSPGRSGYTF
-	TRBD2	TRBV11-2	TRBJ2-5	TGTGCCAGCAGCTGGACTAGCGGGGGACCGTACCAAGAGACCCAGTACTTC	CASSWTSGGPYQETQYF
-	-	TRBV5-6	TRBJ2-7	TGTGCCAGCAGCTCCTCAGGTTACGAGCAGTACTTC	CASSSSGYEQYF
-	TRBD1	TRBV7-8	TRBJ1-1	TGTGCCAGCACCGCAGGGGGCGGGAACACTGAAGCTTTCTTT	CASTAGGGNTEAFF
-	-	TRBV3-1/TRBV3-2	TRBJ1-1	TGTGCCAGCAGCGTTCGACAGTCCACTGAAGCTTTCTTT	CASSVRQSTEAFF
-	-	TRBV11-2	TRBJ1-2	TGTGCCAGCAGCTCCAACCGGGCGGGGAACGGAGGCTACACCTTC	CASSSNRAGNGGYTF
-	TRBD1	TRBV2	TRBJ1-6	TGTGCCAGCAGCTACAGGGGGCCAGGATCGCGGCATAGTTCACCCCTCCACTTT	CASSYRGPGSRHSSPLHF
-	TRBD2	TRBV29-1	TRBJ2-2	TGCAGCGTTGGAGGGAGGGCGAACGGGGAGCTGTTTTTT	CSVGGRANGELFF
once	TRBD1	TRBV3-1/TRBV3-2	TRBJ2-2	TGTGCCAGCAGCCAAGGGGACAGGGACACCGGGGAGCTGTTTTTT	CASSQGDRDTGELFF
-	-	TRBV7-9	TRBJ1-1	TGTGCCAGCAGCTTCACCTTCCAGGGAAACGCTGAAGCTTTCTTT	CASSFTFQGNAEAFF
-	TRBD1	TRBV18	TRBJ1-5	TGTGCCAGCTCACTACAGGGGGGTAATCAGCCCCAGCATTTT	CASSLQGGNQPQHF
-	-	TRBV19	TRBJ2-7	TGTGCCAGTAGTCGAGCGACAGGCGACTACGAGCAGTACTTC	CASSRATGDYEQYF
-	TRBD2	TRBV30	TRBJ2-1	TGTGCCTGGTCCGGGACTAGCTCCTTGAGGGAGCAGTTCTTC	CAWSGTSSLREQFF
-	TRBD2	TRBV5-1	TRBJ2-7	TGCGCCAGTTGGGGCGGGCTGGAGGGAGGGCCCGGAGAGCAGTACTTC	CASWGGLEGGPGEQYF
-	-	TRBV5-1	TRBJ2-7	TGCGCCAGCAGCTTTGAGGGCTCCTACGAGCAGTACTTC	CASSFEGSYEQYF